The present entry profiles one TCR beta chain with its context. What it binds is unknown. This record belongs to a study of OX40 agonist ivuxolimab in advanced cancers. Study information: Patients received ivuxolimab, an agonistic anti-OX40 (CD134) antibody. Regarding the study as a whole: At doses 0.1 to 3.0 mg/kg, CD4+ and CD8+ clones expanded. Partly responding patients at 0.1-3.0 mg/kg showed some of the smallest clonal expansion. CD8+ T cells averaged more expanded clones than CD4+.

Using immunoSEQ multiplex PCR, the repertoire was profiled, and TCRdb retains in-frame clones only, with some absent. This sample has 73,000 or so clones; 80% to 90% occur once, and the top ten carry around 0.73%. The CDR3 runs 15 residues. V was clipped by 4 bases and J by 5 bases, with 17 bases between them. Germline CDR1 is MDHEN and CDR2 is SYDVKM. This chain joins TRBV28 and TRBJ2-5, with no clear D. This TCR was sampled from an adult with an advanced solid tumor such as melanoma, head and neck, liver or kidney cancer. The sequencing here drew on CD4+ or CD8+ T cells sorted from blood, taken in a trial of the OX40 agonist ivuxolimab. CDR3 bases: TGTGCCAGCAGTTCACCGGTCAGACCGAGGGAGACCCAGTACTTC. Translated, it gives CASSSPVRPRETQYF.